Each of the 23 T cell receptor beta chains below was sequenced from the same sample in a study of OX40 agonist ivuxolimab in advanced cancers. Profiling relied on immunoSEQ multiplex PCR, and the TCRdb table lists in-frame clones only, not all of them. The sample shows tens of thousands of clones, approximately 84% of them seen only once. The material was CD4+ or CD8+ T cells sorted from blood, obtained in a trial of the OX40 agonist ivuxolimab. These receptors all stem from an adult with an advanced solid tumor such as melanoma, head and neck, liver or kidney cancer.

The chain uses TRBV18 and TRBJ2-1, with 8 bases aligning to TRBD1. The germline gives CDR1 KGHSH, CDR2 LQKENI. This CDR3 is 14 amino acids long. V shed 3 bases, J shed 5 bases, and the junction held 3 bases outside the gene matches. The CDR3 reads CASSPTGQDNEQFF. The CDR3 DNA reads as TGTGCCAGCTCACCTACGGGACAGGACAATGAGCAGTTCTTC.

The chain joins TRBV30 to TRBJ2-7, with TRBD2 as a possible D gene (6 bases). The germline gives CDR1 GTSNPN, CDR2 SVGIG (reference sequence). This CDR3 has 13 residues. The germline V and J ends were trimmed by 1 base and 8 bases, with 15 bases remaining between them. The DNA of the CDR3 is TGTGCCTGGAGTGGCGCAGGGAGCGGGCAGCAGTACTTC. Protein: CAWSGAGSGQQYF.

This clone was seen only once. The V and J genes are TRBV4-1 and TRBJ1-4, with D possibly being TRBD1 (6 bases). CDR3 length: 15 amino acids. Deletions cut 1 base from V and 7 bases from J, with 13 bases between. Germline V gene data show CDR1 as MGHRA and CDR2 as YSYEKL. The CDR3: CASSQAHRESEKLFF. DNA for the CDR3: TGCGCCAGCAGCCAAGCACACAGGGAGAGTGAAAAACTGTTTTTT.

This sequence joins TRBV27 and TRBJ2-7; 7 bases match TRBD2. With 7 bases clipped from V and 2 bases from J, the junction kept 11 bases outside the gene matches. CDR3 size: 15 residues. The V gene's germline CDR1 is MNHEY and CDR2 SMNVEV (reference sequence). The CDR3 spells CASTSGLDQTYEQYF. CDR3 sequence (DNA): TGTGCCAGCACGTCTGGACTAGATCAAACCTACGAGCAGTACTTC.

CDR3 region: CASSQGTGADNSPLHF. In DNA form, the CDR3 reads TGTGCCAGCAGCCAAGGGACAGGGGCGGATAATTCACCCCTCCACTTT. The rearrangement uses TRBV7-9 and TRBJ1-6; 10 bases agree with TRBD1. The CDR3 runs 16 residues. Losses at the gene ends were 5 bases for V and 5 bases for J; bases not matched to a gene: 6. Germline loops: CDR1 SEHNR, CDR2 FQNEAQ (reference sequence).

This clone was found many times. The chain uses TRBV5-1 and TRBJ2-1; weak D call: TRBD2 (5 bases). V lost 6 bases and J lost 6, with 7 bases in between. The CDR3 loop spans 11 amino acids. Germline assignment: CDR1 SGHRS and CDR2 YFSETQ. CDR3 nucleotide sequence: TGCGCCAGCACGGACTCCAATGAGCAGTTCTTC. It encodes CASTDSNEQFF.

The V and J genes are TRBV19 and TRBJ1-5; no clear D gene. Germline CDR1 and CDR2: LNHDA and SQIVND (reference sequence). V was trimmed by 6 bases and J by 1 base, leaving 13 bases between them. The CDR3 consists of 15 residues. The CDR3: CASSPEGLSNQPQHF. DNA of the CDR3: TGTGCCAGTAGCCCCGAAGGACTGAGCAATCAGCCCCAGCATTTT.

The chain is built from TRBV2 and TRBJ2-3; 7 bases map to TRBD2. From germline, CDR1 is SNHLY and CDR2 FYNNEI. V shed 2 bases, J shed 5 bases, and the junction held 7 bases outside the gene matches. This CDR3 has 15 residues. CDR3 sequence reads: CASSERGRVKDTQYF. For the CDR3, the DNA is TGTGCCAGCAGTGAACGAGGGAGGGTCAAAGATACGCAGTATTTT.

Note on this clone: A much larger clone is a single base away; this may be a read error. The sample holds other DNA sequences that translate to the same CDR3. This sequence joins TRBV7-8 and TRBJ2-7, with TRBD1 matching over 8 bases. The CDR3 consists of 18 residues. Germline values: CDR1 SGHVS, CDR2 FQNEAQ. V shed 5 bases and J 1 base; nucleotides not matched to a gene: 16. The CDR3: CASSPHRAGGGKSYEQYF. CDR3 DNA: TGTGCCAGCAGCCCTCACCGGGCAGGGGGCGGAAAGTCCTACGAGCAGTACTTC.

V gene TRBV15 combines with J gene TRBJ2-4; TRBD1 is a possible D gene (5 bases). Germline CDR1 LNHNV, CDR2 YYDKDF (reference sequence). V lost 0 bases, J lost 6 bases, and 12 bases lay in between. The CDR3 is 15 residues long. CDR3 amino acids: CATSRDRQGINIQYF. CDR3 in DNA: TGTGCCACCAGCAGAGATCGGCAGGGTATAAACATTCAGTACTTC.

J is TRBJ2-1 and V is TRBV30, with 10 positions matching TRBD1. CDR1 GTSNPN and CDR2 SVGIG come from the germline V gene (reference sequence). Germline trimming cut 4 bases from V and 2 bases from J; bases unmatched to any gene: 2. This CDR3 is built from 14 residues. The CDR3 here is CAWKTGGAYNEQFF. CDR3 nucleotides: TGTGCCTGGAAGACAGGGGGCGCCTACAATGAGCAGTTCTTC.

This clone was observed a handful of times. This chain uses TRBV2 with TRBJ1-3; possibly TRBD1 for D (6 bases). The CDR3 spans 11 residues. V was shortened by 9 bases and J by 9 bases, with 12 bases between the two germline ends. In germline, CDR1 is SNHLY, CDR2 FYNNEI. As DNA, the CDR3 is TGTGCCAGTCGGGCGGGGGCCACCATATATTTT. Protein sequence: CASRAGATIYF.

The chain joins TRBV6-5 to TRBJ2-1; 14 bases are shared with TRBD2. This CDR3 spans 13 amino acids. The junction had 4 bases not matched to a gene; V was cut back by 6 bases and J by 12 bases. Per germline, CDR1 MNHEY and CDR2 SVGAGI. CDR3 DNA: TGTGCCAGCAGAATTGGACTAGCGGGGGGGCAGTTCTTC. The encoded protein is CASRIGLAGGQFF.

The chain carries TRBV19 and TRBJ2-7, with TRBD1 matching 12 bases. The CDR3 extends over 15 amino acids. Trimming at V came to 6 bases and at J to 7 bases, leaving 10 bases not matched to a gene. CDR1 is LNHDA, CDR2 SQIVND, per germline (reference sequence). The CDR3 sequence: CASRSAGQGAREQYF. DNA of the CDR3: TGTGCCAGTAGATCAGCGGGACAGGGGGCGAGAGAGCAGTACTTC.

The gene calls are TRBV5-5 and TRBJ1-4, with 9 bases that match TRBD1. Germline loops: CDR1 SGHKS, CDR2 YYEKEE (reference sequence). The length of the CDR3 is 15 residues. The V segment lost 0 bases and the J segment 7 bases; nucleotides outside the gene matches: 4. The CDR3 sequence: CASSLVGTGTEKLFF. The CDR3 DNA sequence: TGTGCCAGCAGCTTGGTAGGGACAGGGACTGAAAAACTGTTTTTT.

The chain joins TRBV7-2 to TRBJ2-1, with 9 nucleotides matching TRBD2. The junction had 9 bases not matched to a gene; V was cut back by 4 bases and J by 5 bases. The CDR3 covers 16 residues. Germline loops: CDR1 SGHTA, CDR2 FQGNSA. DNA for the CDR3: TGTGCCAGCAGCTCATTCGGGACTAGCAGTAACAATGAGCAGTTCTTC. Translating gives CASSSFGTSSNNEQFF.

V and J are TRBV29-1 and TRBJ2-5; 7 nucleotides line up with TRBD1. The closer fit of TRBJ2-7 to the DNA end suggests the J call may be wrong. This CDR3 is 10 amino acids long. Germline-derived CDR1 and CDR2 are SQVTM and ANQGSEA. CDR3 region: CSAGGNEQYF. As DNA, the CDR3 is TGCAGCGCAGGGGGTAACGAGCAGTACTTC.

The V call is TRBV5-6, the J call TRBJ2-4, with a weak D call TRBD1 (6 bases). Germline V gives CDR1 SGHDT, CDR2 YYEEEE. Trimming took 4 bases from V and 4 from J, leaving 18 bases between them. This CDR3 is built from 16 residues. The CDR3 bases are TGTGCCAGCAGCCAAACACAGGGTTGGGCGAAAAACATTCAGTACTTC. Translating it yields CASSQTQGWAKNIQYF.

This clone is a singleton in its sample. The chain combines TRBV11-2 with TRBJ2-1; D may be TRBD1 or TRBD2 (5 bases each). This CDR3 has 17 amino acids. With 1 base removed from V and 8 bases from J, the gap between germline ends came to 21 bases. Germline V lookup: CDR1 SGHAT, CDR2 FQNNGV. For the CDR3, the DNA is TGTGCCAGCAGCTTAGGTACCCGGACTCGCGTACAGGATGAGCAGTTCTTC. Protein sequence: CASSLGTRTRVQDEQFF.

This clone occurred a few times. V and J are TRBV7-9 and TRBJ1-1; 9 nucleotides agree with TRBD1. The germline V gene has CDR1 SEHNR and CDR2 FQNEAQ (reference sequence). V was pared by 5 bases and J by 7 bases, with 5 bases of the junction left unmatched. The length of the CDR3 is 13 residues. In nucleotides, the CDR3 is TGTGCCAGCAGCCGGACAGGGGCAAGTGAAGCTTTCTTT. Protein sequence: CASSRTGASEAFF.

This clone was detected once. In DNA, the CDR3 is TGTGCCAGCAGTCCACCGGGTTCATATGGCTACACCTTC. This translates into CASSPPGSYGYTF. The chain recombines TRBV7-2 with TRBJ1-2, with D hard to call. The CDR3 totals 13 residues. CDR1 and CDR2 from the germline V gene are SGHTA and FQGNSA. Trimming stripped 6 bases from V and 5 bases from J, with 13 bases between.

V is TRBV6-6 and J is TRBJ2-2; unclear D gene. This CDR3 has 16 residues. Germline CDR1 reads MNHNY; CDR2 reads SVGAGI (reference sequence). Between the trimmed V and J ends, which lost 0 bases and 4 bases, there was a span of 12 bases. CDR3 in amino acids: CASSYSAKSPTGELFF. CDR3 nucleotides: TGTGCCAGCAGTTACTCCGCCAAATCCCCCACCGGGGAGCTGTTTTTT.

This sequence joins TRBV21-1 and TRBJ2-7. TRBV21-1 is designated a pseudogene. This CDR3 region has 13 residues. The CDR3 nucleotides read TGTGCCAGCAGCAAAGCAGCGACCCGGGACGCGTACTTC. Translated: CASSKAATRDAYF.